This T cell receptor (beta chain) was documented in a study of lymphopenia after photon versus proton radiotherapy. Profiled with immunoSEQ multiplex PCR; TCRdb holds only in-frame clones, not every one. The sample lists about 20,000 clones, around 89% occurring once. Study-wide results and caveats: Under photons, naive T cells and diversity fell while effector/memory populations rose. Authors raise, but do not show, better survival with proton therapy. Post-nadir TCR diversity decline inversely tracked overall survival among those who died. Post-nadir diversity loss with photons came from oligoclonal expansion, particularly CD8+ Temra cells.

A word on this clone: Antigen specificity is unknown.

The clonotype comes from a man aged 80 or over with esophageal cancer. Here the sequenced sample was peripheral blood, taken from a patient treated with proton-based radiotherapy.

The CDR3 sequence: CASSQNRADTQYF. The CDR3, as DNA: TGTGCCAGCAGCCAGAACAGAGCAGATACGCAGTATTTT. The chain couples TRBV4-2 to TRBJ2-3; D remains unclear. The ends were cut back, 3 bases at V and 4 bases at J, with 8 bases in the middle. CDR3 length: 13 residues. Germline CDR1 LGHNA, CDR2 YNFKEQ.